This T cell receptor (beta chain) is from a study of regulatory T cells in long-lasting Graves disease. On this clonotype itself: It may be a read error: a sequence one base away is much more abundant.

The CDR3 sequence is 15 residues long. Germline lookup yields CDR1 SGHRS and CDR2 YFSETQ. Time point described: newly diagnosed GD, antithyroid drugs for less than 3 months. After RNA was extracted from PBMCs, the TCR library was made from it. Sequencing libraries for TCR beta were prepared with iRepertoire HTBI primers and Arm-PCR of CDR3 regions. TCRdb re-called the multiplex PCR reads with MiXCR, one entry per CDR3 protein. Found here are approximately 310,000 distinct CDR3 sequences, about 20% of them singletons; the top ten hold about 36%. The TCR originated in a female donor with Graves disease. This sequence joins TRBV5-1 and TRBJ2-2; TRBD1 agrees at 9 bases. This material consisted of peripheral blood mononuclear cells (PBMCs), taken at new diagnosis, from a patient treated with antithyroid drugs. The CDR3 region has the DNA TGCGCCAGCAGCCCCGGACAGGGGCTCGCCGGGGAGCTGTTGTTT. Protein product: CASSPGQGLAGELLF. The full variable domain, its missing parts supplied by reference TRBV5-1 and TRBJ2-2, is KAGVTQTPRYLIKTRGQQVTLSCSPISGHRSVSWYQQTPGQGLQFLFEYFSETQRNKGNFPGRFSGRQFSNSRSEMNVSTLELGDSALYLCASSPGQGLAGELLFGEGSRLTVL.